A selection of T cell receptor beta chains follows, all from one sample in a study of T-cell memory formation after mild COVID-19. One entry per CDR3 protein results from TCRdb running MiXCR on the 5' RACE reads. The sample includes fewer than 250,000 distinct CDR3 sequences, 27% seen only once; the top ten take around 10%. The source material was PBMCs or a T cell subset sorted from them (not recorded which). The receptor set was obtained from an adult woman who had mild COVID-19 (a few samples of this study predate the infection). Cell type and time point are not known. The CDR3 runs from the conserved cysteine through the conserved F or W. A D gene is named only where the DNA matches it firmly. Clone size is shown for a subset of rows, as once, few, many or a class of expanded clone.

abundance	d_gene	v_gene	j_gene	CDR3aa	CDR3nt
NA	NA	TRBV20-1	TRBJ2-7	CSARPSDSYEQYF	TGCAGTGCTAGGCCTAGCGACTCCTACGAGCAGTACTTC
many	TRBD2	TRBV12-3/TRBV12-4	TRBJ2-1	CASSKGLAGDNEQFF	TGTGCCAGCAGTAAAGGACTAGCGGGGGACAATGAGCAGTTCTTC
NA	NA	TRBV3-1	TRBJ2-4	CASSQVHRTGGNIQYF	TGTGCCAGCAGCCAAGTCCACCGGACTGGGGGGAACATTCAGTACTTC
few	TRBD2	TRBV27	TRBJ2-6	CASKGSGGRESGANVLTF	TGTGCCAGCAAGGGGTCGGGCGGGAGAGAATCTGGGGCCAACGTCCTGACTTTC
NA	TRBD2	TRBV7-9	TRBJ2-3	CASSLTAGGPLGTDTQYF	TGTGCCAGCAGCTTAACAGCGGGAGGGCCTCTGGGCACAGATACGCAGTATTTT
NA	NA	TRBV6-2/TRBV6-3	TRBJ2-3	CASTSFFTDTQYF	TGTGCCAGCACCTCCTTCTTCACAGATACGCAGTATTTT
NA	NA	TRBV5-5	TRBJ2-5	CASSLVPAGFQETQYF	TGTGCCAGCAGCTTGGTTCCGGCGGGCTTCCAAGAGACCCAGTACTTC
NA	NA	TRBV7-9	TRBJ1-4	CASSLYRTASDEKLFF	TGTGCCAGCAGCCTTTACCGGACAGCTTCCGATGAAAAACTGTTTTTT
NA	TRBD1	TRBV12-3/TRBV12-4	TRBJ2-3	CASSRDRMATRTDTQYF	TGTGCCAGCAGTCGGGACAGGATGGCCACCCGCACAGATACGCAGTATTTT
NA	TRBD1	TRBV19	TRBJ1-1	CASSRDTGVPNTEAFF	TGTGCCAGTAGCCGAGATACAGGGGTACCGAACACTGAAGCTTTCTTT
NA	NA	TRBV10-3	TRBJ1-5	CAIQGSSNQPQHF	TGTGCCATTCAGGGGAGTAGCAATCAGCCCCAGCATTTT
NA	TRBD2	TRBV20-1	TRBJ2-3	CSARRAGGHTDTQYF	TGCAGTGCTAGACGGGCGGGAGGCCACACAGATACGCAGTATTTT
many	TRBD2	TRBV7-2	TRBJ2-1	CASSLWLAGSEQFF	TGTGCCAGCAGCTTATGGCTAGCGGGAAGTGAGCAGTTCTTC
few	TRBD1	TRBV11-2	TRBJ1-1	CASNFNAGTGMNTEAFF	TGTGCCAGCAACTTTAACGCCGGGACAGGGATGAACACTGAAGCTTTCTTT
NA	NA	TRBV28	TRBJ2-7	CASSSRTAPTFDEQYF	TGTGCCAGCAGTTCGCGGACGGCCCCCACTTTTGACGAGCAGTACTTC
NA	TRBD1	TRBV7-3	TRBJ2-3	CASSPGTGLWNF	TGTGCCAGCAGCCCCGGGACAGGACTCTGGAATTTT
NA	NA	TRBV12-3/TRBV12-4	TRBJ1-6	CASSSLGFSPLHF	TGTGCCAGCAGTTCCCTCGGCTTCTCACCCCTCCACTTT
NA	NA	TRBV20-1	TRBJ2-2	CSARDDLNTGELFF	TGCAGTGCCAGGGACGACCTGAACACCGGGGAGCTGTTTTTT
few	TRBD2	TRBV12-3/TRBV12-4	TRBJ2-2	CASWSGGTGELFF	TGTGCCAGCTGGAGCGGGGGGACCGGGGAGCTGTTTTTT
NA	NA	TRBV7-3	TRBJ2-2	CASSGPPETGELFF	TGTGCCAGCAGCGGCCCCCCTGAGACCGGGGAGCTGTTTTTT
few	TRBD1	TRBV6-6	TRBJ1-1	CASTPTGDTEAFF	TGTGCCAGCACCCCGACAGGGGACACTGAAGCTTTCTTT
NA	NA	TRBV7-9	TRBJ2-5	CASSPQRLQETQYF	TGTGCCAGCAGCCCCCAGAGGCTCCAAGAGACCCAGTACTTC
NA	TRBD1	TRBV28	TRBJ1-5	CASSLSTGIMPQHF	TGTGCCAGCAGTCTCTCGACAGGGATAATGCCCCAGCATTTT
few	NA	TRBV7-2	TRBJ1-2	CASSLLGDLYTF	TGTGCCAGCAGCTTACTGGGGGACCTCTACACCTTC
NA	NA	TRBV3-1	TRBJ2-1	CASATLWGNEQFF	TGTGCCAGCGCCACATTATGGGGCAATGAGCAGTTCTTC
few	NA	TRBV6-4	TRBJ2-7	CASSVDASSYEQYF	TGTGCCAGCAGTGTCGATGCCAGCTCCTACGAGCAGTACTTC
NA	NA	TRBV12-3/TRBV12-4	TRBJ2-2	CASSWRADGELFF	TGTGCCAGCAGTTGGCGGGCCGACGGGGAGCTGTTTTTT
NA	NA	TRBV10-3	TRBJ1-2	CAISAAFLREGYTF	TGTGCCATCAGTGCCGCCTTTCTCAGGGAAGGCTACACCTTC
NA	NA	TRBV9	TRBJ2-3	CASSVDRISSTDTQYF	TGTGCCAGCAGCGTAGATCGGATATCTAGCACAGATACGCAGTATTTT
NA	NA	TRBV19	TRBJ2-7	CASSIDQGSGYEQYF	TGTGCCAGTAGTATAGATCAAGGGTCCGGCTACGAGCAGTACTTC
once	TRBD2	TRBV12-3/TRBV12-4	TRBJ2-3	CASSPWTSGGGTDTQYF	TGTGCCAGCAGTCCCTGGACTAGCGGGGGGGGGACAGATACGCAGTATTTT
many	TRBD1	TRBV7-9	TRBJ1-2	CASSLGDRGFYGYTF	TGTGCCAGCAGCTTAGGGGACAGGGGTTTCTATGGCTACACCTTC
once	NA	TRBV5-1	TRBJ2-5	CASSSEGQQETQYF	TGCGCCAGCAGCTCCGAAGGCCAGCAAGAGACCCAGTACTTC